This TCR beta chain was captured by sequencing in a study of T cells in localized non-small cell lung cancer. General observations from the study: Appearances in adjacent lung were noted for a median roughly 50 of the top 100 tumor clones.

Measured with immunoSEQ multiplex PCR; TCRdb has only the in-frame clones, and not every one. The data show 9,600 or so clones, with 90% seen just once and roughly 15% held by the top ten. V was pared by 3 bases and J by 13 bases, with 7 bases between. The CDR3 contains 11 residues. Germline loops: CDR1 PRHDT, CDR2 FYEKMQ (reference sequence). A word on this clone: The antigen remains unidentified.

V is TRBV13 and J is TRBJ1-6; D not resolved. Sequencing used peripheral blood, obtained before any cancer treatment. The TCR originated in a male donor older than 55 with stage III squamous cell lung carcinoma. CDR3 nucleotide sequence: TGTGCCAGCAGCTTGAGTGGGCCCCTCCACTTT. Protein: CASSLSGPLHF.